Listed here are 24 T cell receptor beta chains from one sample, sequenced in a study of blood T cell repertoires in COVID-19. Method: immunoSEQ multiplex PCR; TCRdb's copy keeps in-frame clones and lacks some. The sample holds about 160,000 clones, 80% to 85% seen once. Sequencing used peripheral blood. These receptors all stem from a woman of 80 years or more with active or convalescent COVID-19.

The chain carries TRBV6-2 or TRBV6-3 and TRBJ1-5; D ambiguous. Germline lookup yields CDR1 MNHEY and CDR2 SVGEGT. V was clipped by 2 bases and J by 4 bases, with 9 bases between them. This CDR3 comprises 14 residues. The CDR3 sequence: CASSYDSSNQPQHF. For the CDR3, the DNA is TGTGCCAGCAGTTACGACTCTTCGAATCAGCCCCAGCATTTT.

The V gene is TRBV4-1, the J gene TRBJ2-2; a possible D gene is TRBD1 (6 bases). The germline V gene encodes CDR1 MGHRA and CDR2 YSYEKL. This CDR3 is 16 amino acids long. Deletions cut 0 bases from V and 7 bases from J, with 15 bases between. This CDR3 is CASSQEGQGIIGELFF. The CDR3 DNA sequence: TGCGCCAGCAGCCAAGAAGGGCAGGGGATTATCGGGGAGCTGTTTTTT.

This CDR3 is CASRLSETQYF. The CDR3 coding sequence is TGTGCCAGCAGACTCTCGGAGACCCAGTACTTC. The V gene is TRBV7-2, the J gene TRBJ2-5; D call uncertain. Germline V CDR1 and CDR2: SGHTA, FQGNSA. The CDR3 totals 11 residues. V dropped 6 bases and J dropped 5 bases, with 7 bases sitting between them.

J is TRBJ1-1 and V is TRBV10-1, with TRBD1 identical over 7 bases. In germline, CDR1 is WNHNN, CDR2 SYGVQD (reference sequence). This CDR3 is 13 amino acids long. With 5 bases clipped from V and 4 bases from J, the junction kept 4 bases outside the gene matches. The CDR3 DNA reads TGCGCCAGCAGTACGACAGGGAGCACTGAAGCTTTCTTT. This translates into CASSTTGSTEAFF.

The rearrangement joins TRBV19 to TRBJ1-3, with 7 bases lining up with TRBD1. Trimming took 4 bases from V and 10 from J; bases not matched to a gene: 7. This CDR3 has 13 residues. The V gene's germline CDR1 is LNHDA and CDR2 SQIVND (reference sequence). The CDR3 DNA reads TGTGCCAGTAGTACCGTCAGGGGGAAAACCATATATTTT. This encodes CASSTVRGKTIYF.

V gene TRBV7-2 combines with J gene TRBJ1-5; perhaps TRBD1 as D (5 bases). CDR3 length: 14 amino acids. V lost 2 bases and J 9 bases, leaving 14 bases between the germline ends. The germline V gene encodes CDR1 SGHTA and CDR2 FQGNSA. CDR3 DNA sequence: TGTGCCAGCAGCTTATACGGGGGTTCAGGGCCCCAGCATTTT. Its translation: CASSLYGGSGPQHF.

The chain carries TRBV7-2 and TRBJ1-3; D call uncertain. The germline V and J ends were trimmed by 5 bases and 8 bases, with 10 bases remaining between them. Germline V CDR1 and CDR2: SGHTA, FQGNSA. The CDR3 sequence is 12 residues long. CDR3 amino acids: CASSRFGDTIYF. The CDR3 DNA reads as TGTGCCAGCAGCCGGTTCGGGGACACCATATATTTT.

The chain uses TRBV5-1 and TRBJ1-3, with 7 bases fitting TRBD1. The junction had 3 bases not matched to a gene; V was cut back by 0 bases and J by 0 bases. The CDR3 covers 16 residues. The V gene's germline CDR1 is SGHRS and CDR2 YFSETQ. DNA for the CDR3: TGCGCCAGCAGCTTGGGAGGGACAGCCTCTGGAAACACCATATATTTT. Translation gives CASSLGGTASGNTIYF.

V is TRBV19 and J is TRBJ1-2, with 7 bases fitting TRBD1. Germline trimming cut 7 bases from V and 3 bases from J; bases unmatched to any gene: 8. This CDR3 is 14 amino acids long. The germline V gene has CDR1 LNHDA and CDR2 SQIVND (reference sequence). The CDR3 DNA reads TGTGCCAGTACTCACAGGGACAGATACTATGGCTACACCTTC. This codes for CASTHRDRYYGYTF.

The rearrangement uses TRBV5-1 and TRBJ2-7; 9 nucleotides line up with TRBD1. Unmatched junction bases numbered 8, after V lost 1 base and J lost 6 bases. Looked up from germline, CDR1 is SGHRS and CDR2 is YFSETQ. This CDR3 has 15 residues. This chain's CDR3 is CASSLSGTGIAEQYF. The CDR3, as DNA: TGCGCCAGCAGCTTGTCAGGGACAGGGATCGCCGAGCAGTACTTC.

The rearrangement uses TRBV27 and TRBJ1-2; maybe TRBD1 (6 bases). CDR1 and CDR2 (germline): MNHEY, SMNVEV (reference sequence). With 3 bases removed from V and 4 bases from J, the gap between germline ends came to 15 bases. This CDR3 spans 15 amino acids. The CDR3 spells CASSLGPTGTYGYTF. CDR3 DNA sequence: TGTGCCAGCAGTTTGGGGCCCACAGGGACCTATGGCTACACCTTC.

The chain uses TRBV10-1 and TRBJ2-3, with D possibly being TRBD1 (7 bases). There are 16 residues in the CDR3. CDR1 and CDR2 (germline): WNHNN, SYGVQD (reference sequence). V was trimmed by 1 base and J by 0 bases, leaving 11 bases between them. CDR3 region: CASSEFGGGSTDTQYF. The CDR3 DNA is TGCGCCAGCAGTGAGTTTGGAGGGGGCAGCACAGATACGCAGTATTTT.

V and J are TRBV6-5 and TRBJ1-2; D is perhaps TRBD1 (6 bases). Germline V gene lookup returns CDR1 MNHEY and CDR2 SVGAGI. V was clipped by 0 bases and J by 7 bases, with 12 bases between them. The CDR3 sequence is 14 residues long. CDR3 protein: CASSYSSRGSGYTF. The CDR3 nucleotides read TGTGCCAGCAGTTACTCGAGCAGGGGTAGTGGCTACACCTTC.

The rearrangement links TRBV25-1 to TRBJ1-6; 7 nucleotides align to TRBD1. Losses at the gene ends were 6 bases for V and 5 bases for J; bases not matched to a gene: 7. The germline V gene encodes CDR1 MGHDK and CDR2 SYGVNS. The CDR3 length is 15 residues. The CDR3 coding sequence is TGTGCCAGCAGGACCTCCGGGACAGATAATTCACCCCTCCACTTT. Amino acid sequence: CASRTSGTDNSPLHF.

The chain couples TRBV7-2 to TRBJ1-3, with TRBD1 matching over 7 bases. Unmatched junction bases numbered 5, after V lost 5 bases and J lost 4 bases. Per germline, CDR1 SGHTA and CDR2 FQGNSA. The length of the CDR3 is 14 residues. Here the CDR3 reads CASSPTGSGNTIYF. The CDR3 DNA follows: TGTGCCAGCAGCCCGACAGGGAGCGGAAACACCATATATTTT.

The rearrangement joins TRBV18 to TRBJ1-2; D gene unclear. CDR3 length: 17 residues. V was pared by 2 bases and J by 0 bases, with 16 bases between. In germline, CDR1 is KGHSH, CDR2 LQKENI. In DNA, the CDR3 is TGTGCCAGCTCACCAATCAAGGGAAGGACTGCTAACTATGGCTACACCTTC. It specifies CASSPIKGRTANYGYTF.

This chain joins TRBV5-8 and TRBJ1-5; 7 bases map to TRBD1. There are 16 residues in the CDR3. Germline assignment: CDR1 SGHTS and CDR2 YDEGEE. V was clipped by 4 bases and J by 4 bases; unmatched bases: 11. The CDR3 nucleotides are TGTGCCAGCAGCCCCCGGGCAGGGGGTAAGAATCAGCCCCAGCATTTT. It codes for CASSPRAGGKNQPQHF.

In this sample, this clone turned up many times. CDR3 nucleotide sequence: TGCGCCAGCAGCTCCCGACAGTACAATGAGCAGTTCTTC. The encoded protein is CASSSRQYNEQFF. This rearrangement joins TRBV5-1 to TRBJ2-1, with D perhaps TRBD1 (5 bases). This CDR3 region has 13 residues. CDR1 and CDR2 from the germline V gene are SGHRS and YFSETQ. Trimming took off 3 bases at V and 4 bases at J, with 8 bases between the two ends.

Judged by abundance, this clone is large. This sequence joins TRBV19 and TRBJ1-1; TRBD1 matches 7 bases. Germline V CDR1 and CDR2: LNHDA, SQIVND (reference sequence). The CDR3 spans 14 residues. Trimming took 5 bases from V and 5 from J; bases not matched to a gene: 8. CDR3 in amino acids: CASSALTGVTEAFF. The CDR3 DNA reads TGTGCCAGTAGTGCCCTAACAGGGGTGACTGAAGCTTTCTTT. The whole variable domain, remainder taken from reference TRBV19 and TRBJ1-1, is DGGITQSPKYLFRKEGQNVTLSCEQNLNHDAMYWYRQDPGQGLRLIYYSQIVNDFQKGDIAEGYSVSREKKESFPLTVTSAQKNPTAFYLCASSALTGVTEAFFGQGTRLTVV.

The count of this clone is one. The V and J genes are TRBV5-4 and TRBJ2-1; 8 bases fit TRBD1. CDR1 SGHNT and CDR2 YYREEE come from the germline V gene (reference sequence). The length of the CDR3 is 16 residues. The trim removed 3 bases at V and 1 base at J, leaving 6 bases unmatched. In nucleotides, the CDR3 is TGTGCCAGCAGCTCGGACAGGGCGGAGTCCTACAATGAGCAGTTCTTC. Protein product: CASSSDRAESYNEQFF.

The J gene is TRBJ1-4, the V gene TRBV7-6; D possibly corresponds to TRBD1 (5 bases). CDR1 is SGHVS, CDR2 FNYEAQ, per germline. Deletions cut 3 bases from V and 3 bases from J, with 17 bases between. The CDR3 is 17 amino acids. CDR3 sequence reads: CASSFRPARGANEKLFF. CDR3 bases: TGTGCCAGCAGCTTTCGTCCCGCGCGGGGGGCTAATGAAAAACTGTTTTTT. The full variable domain, in which reference TRBV7-6 and TRBJ1-4 provide the parts outside the CDR3, is GAGVSQSPRYKVTKRGQDVALRCDPISGHVSLYWYRQALGQGPEFLTYFNYEAQQDKSGLPNDRFSAERPEGSISTLTIQRTEQRDSAMYRCASSFRPARGANEKLFFGSGTQLSVL.

The rearrangement joins TRBV7-2 to TRBJ1-2, with a tentative D call TRBD1 (6 bases). The V and J ends lost 5 bases and 3 bases respectively, with 10 bases between them. The germline CDR1 and CDR2 sequences are SGHTA and FQGNSA. The CDR3 totals 13 residues. The CDR3 protein is CASSRRGDYGYTF. For the CDR3, the DNA is TGTGCCAGCAGCCGCAGGGGAGACTATGGCTACACCTTC.

The chain is built from TRBV19 and TRBJ2-7, with 8 bases aligning to TRBD2. The germline CDR1 and CDR2 sequences are LNHDA and SQIVND (reference sequence). The CDR3 spans 15 residues. V gave up 1 base and J gave up 5 bases; unmatched junction bases: 7. CDR3 amino acids: CASSIVAGGPNEQYF. DNA for the CDR3: TGTGCCAGTAGTATAGTGGCGGGGGGCCCCAACGAGCAGTACTTC.

The rearrangement links TRBV5-1 to TRBJ1-4; D is ambiguous. The V end lost 0 bases, the J end lost 0 bases, and 6 bases lay between the germline ends. This CDR3 is built from 15 residues. The V gene's germline CDR1 is SGHRS and CDR2 YFSETQ. Here the CDR3 DNA reads TGCGCCAGCAGCTTGGCGTTAGCAACTAATGAAAAACTGTTTTTT. It translates to CASSLALATNEKLFF.